Listed below are T cell receptor beta chains from one sample, sequenced in a study of blood T cell repertoires in COVID-19. Libraries were prepared by immunoSEQ multiplex PCR; TCRdb keeps only in-frame clonotypes and omits some of them. Of under 300,000 clones listed, 86% are singletons. Material: peripheral blood. These receptors all stem from a woman in her thirties with active or convalescent COVID-19. Both conserved end residues are part of each CDR3. The D gene is left open where the match is weak. Size values are once, few and many counts, or a class for expanded clones, and some rows have none.

15,TRBD1,TRBV6-1,TRBJ2-7,.,TGTGCCAGCAGTGAGGGACAGTCCTTGCCGGGGGAGCAGTACTTC,CASSEGQSLPGEQYF
17,TRBD1,TRBV9,TRBJ1-3,.,TGTGCCAGCAGCCCGGAACTGAGGGGGCAGACGGGAAACACCATATATTTT,CASSPELRGQTGNTIYF
16,TRBD1,TRBV19,TRBJ2-3,.,TGTGCCAGTAGTGCCGGACAGGGAGGAGGAACAGATACGCAGTATTTT,CASSAGQGGGTDTQYF
15,.,TRBV24-1,TRBJ1-1,.,TGTGCCACCAGTGATCCGAGGGGGGGGAACACTGAAGCTTTCTTT,CATSDPRGGNTEAFF
13,.,TRBV18,TRBJ2-5,.,TGTGCCAGCTCACGCGTAAGTCAAGAGACCCAGTACTTC,CASSRVSQETQYF
16,TRBD2,TRBV6-6,TRBJ2-3,.,TGTGCCAGCAGTTTCTCTAGCGGGGGGGCCGTAGATACGCAGTATTTT,CASSFSSGGAVDTQYF
14,TRBD1,TRBV24-1,TRBJ2-3,.,TGTGCCACCAAAGGGGACAGGGATACAGATACGCAGTATTTT,CATKGDRDTDTQYF
13,.,TRBV18,TRBJ1-1,.,TGTGCCAGCTCCAGGGTGGAGAACACTGAAGCTTTCTTT,CASSRVENTEAFF
15,.,TRBV24-1,TRBJ2-7,.,TGTGCCACCAGTGATTCCCGTATCAGCGCCTACGAGCAGTACTTC,CATSDSRISAYEQYF
16,.,TRBV7-9,TRBJ1-6,.,TGTGCCAGCAGCCCTACTGACAACAGGCCTCGATCACCCCTCCACTTT,CASSPTDNRPRSPLHF
18,TRBD2,TRBV27,TRBJ2-5,.,TGTGCCAGCAAACCTAATCGGGCTAGCGGGGGAAGGGGGGTGACCCAGTACTTC,CASKPNRASGGRGVTQYF
15,.,TRBV7-7,TRBJ2-3,.,TGTGCTAGCAGCCCGACAGGTTCCAACACAGATACGCAGTATTTT,CASSPTGSNTDTQYF
15,TRBD2,TRBV6-1,TRBJ2-3,.,TGTGCCAGCAGTGACCAGGGACTAGCGGTAGATACGCAGTATTTT,CASSDQGLAVDTQYF
13,TRBD1,TRBV19,TRBJ2-3,.,TGTGCCGGGTCCCAAGGGGGCTCAGATACGCAGTATTTT,CAGSQGGSDTQYF
16,TRBD1,TRBV19,TRBJ1-6,.,TGTGCCAGTAGTATCTCCGGGACAGGGTATAATTCACCCCTCCACTTT,CASSISGTGYNSPLHF
11,.,TRBV28,TRBJ1-1,.,TGTGCCAGCAGTGAGGGGGGGAAAGCTTTCTTT,CASSEGGKAFF
14,.,TRBV24-1,TRBJ1-2,few,TGTGCCACCAGTGATTCGACAACTAACTATGGCTACACCTTC,CATSDSTTNYGYTF
16,.,TRBV3-1/TRBV3-2,TRBJ1-1,.,TGTGCCAGCAGCTTAAGGGGAGGGGCAAGTGACACTGAAGCTTTCTTT,CASSLRGGASDTEAFF
15,TRBD2,TRBV2,TRBJ2-3,.,TGTGCCAGCAGTGCCGCTAGCGGCTTCACAGATACGCAGTATTTT,CASSAASGFTDTQYF
14,.,TRBV5-4,TRBJ2-3,.,TGTGCCAGCAGCTGGAGGTCTAACACAGATACGCAGTATTTT,CASSWRSNTDTQYF
15,.,TRBV7-8,TRBJ2-7,.,TGTGCCAGCAGCTCCCGACTCGGCGGGCCCTACGAGCAGTACTTC,CASSSRLGGPYEQYF
15,.,TRBV6-5,TRBJ1-1,.,TGTGCCAGCAGTCTACAGTCCACTTTGAACACTGAAGCTTTCTTT,CASSLQSTLNTEAFF
14,TRBD1,TRBV3-1/TRBV3-2,TRBJ2-7,.,TGTGCCAGCAGCTATCGGGACAGCAACTACGAGCAGTACTTC,CASSYRDSNYEQYF
14,.,TRBV19,TRBJ1-2,.,TGTGCCAGTGCGGTTCAGCGGCGCAACTATGGCTACACCTTC,CASAVQRRNYGYTF
15,TRBD1,TRBV11-2,TRBJ1-6,.,TGTGCCAGCAGCTCCTGGACAGGCCCCAATTCACCCCTCCACTTT,CASSSWTGPNSPLHF
14,.,TRBV7-9,TRBJ1-4,.,TGTGCCAGCAGATACGAGGGAACTAATGAAAAACTGTTTTTT,CASRYEGTNEKLFF
12,.,TRBV12-3/TRBV12-4,TRBJ2-1,.,TGTGCCAGCTTAGGAGCCGACAATGAGCAGTTCTTC,CASLGADNEQFF
16,.,TRBV9,TRBJ2-3,.,TGTGCCAGCAGCGTACAGACAGACCAAAGCACAGATACGCAGTATTTT,CASSVQTDQSTDTQYF
14,.,TRBV7-7,TRBJ2-2,.,TGTGCTAGCAGCCCCGAAAGGGGCACCGGGGAGCTGTTTTTT,CASSPERGTGELFF
16,TRBD1,TRBV13,TRBJ2-5,.,TGTGCCAGCAGCTCAAATATACAGGGGCCACAAGAGACCCAGTACTTC,CASSSNIQGPQETQYF
15,TRBD1,TRBV7-9,TRBJ1-1,.,TGTGCCAGCAGTCAACTGACAGGGGGGAACACTGAAGCTTTCTTT,CASSQLTGGNTEAFF
15,TRBD1,TRBV10-3,TRBJ2-5,.,TGTGCCATCAGTGGGGGAGGACAGGGCCAAGAGACCCAGTACTTC,CAISGGGQGQETQYF
17,TRBD1,TRBV11-2,TRBJ1-2,once,TGTGCCAGCAGCGGTAAGCCGGGACAGGGCCGTCACTATGGCTACACCTTC,CASSGKPGQGRHYGYTF
13,.,TRBV12-3/TRBV12-4,TRBJ1-1,.,TGTGCCAGCAGTTTGAGGACAGACTCTGAAGCTTTCTTT,CASSLRTDSEAFF
17,TRBD2,TRBV4-3,TRBJ2-7,.,TGCGCCAGCAGCCAAGATCGAGTGGCTAGCGGGAGTGGGGAGCAGTACTTC,CASSQDRVASGSGEQYF
13,.,TRBV18,TRBJ1-1,once,TGTGCCAGCTCACCTTCCAGGGACACTGAAGCTTTCTTT,CASSPSRDTEAFF
16,.,TRBV19,TRBJ2-7,.,TGTGCCAGTAGTATGCGAAAAGATCATTTCTCCTACGAGCAGTACTTC,CASSMRKDHFSYEQYF
15,TRBD1,TRBV6-5,TRBJ2-5,.,TGTGCCAGCAGGGGACAGGGCGGGCGTTGGGAGACCCAGTACTTC,CASRGQGGRWETQYF
15,.,TRBV9,TRBJ2-3,.,TGTGCCAGCAGCGTAGACTGGGGGGAATATGATACGCAGTATTTT,CASSVDWGEYDTQYF
19,TRBD1,TRBV6-2/TRBV6-3,TRBJ1-5,.,TGTGCCAGCAGTTACTCCGGGACAGGGTCCTATTATAGCAATCAGCCCCAGCATTTT,CASSYSGTGSYYSNQPQHF
13,.,TRBV2,TRBJ2-4,.,TGTGCCAGCAGTGGGGGGGACGGGTACATTCAGTACTTC,CASSGGDGYIQYF
15,.,TRBV10-3,TRBJ2-2,.,TGTGCCATCAGTGAGGGGGCAGGGAAGGCCGGGGAGCTGTTTTTT,CAISEGAGKAGELFF
15,TRBD1,TRBV11-1,TRBJ2-3,.,TGTGCCAGCAGCCGCTCCGGGACAGGGGCAGATACGCAGTATTTT,CASSRSGTGADTQYF
16,.,TRBV6-2/TRBV6-3,TRBJ1-4,once,TGTGCCAGCAGTCAAAACACAGGGTGGTCGGATGAAAAACTGTTTTTT,CASSQNTGWSDEKLFF
14,.,TRBV30,TRBJ1-1,.,TGTGCCTGGAGTGTACCGGGGGGAAGGACTGAAGCTTTCTTT,CAWSVPGGRTEAFF
15,.,TRBV3-1/TRBV3-2,TRBJ1-6,.,TGTGCCAGCAGCCAAGCAACAGGGAAGGGTTCACCCCTCCACTTT,CASSQATGKGSPLHF
14,TRBD1,TRBV6-6,TRBJ1-4,.,TGTGCCAGCAGTCTCCGGGAGGGGGCTGAAAAACTGTTTTTT,CASSLREGAEKLFF
16,.,TRBV4-1,TRBJ1-1,.,TGCGCCAGCAGCCATCTCTTAAGGACAGCCAACACTGAAGCTTTCTTT,CASSHLLRTANTEAFF
14,.,TRBV3-1/TRBV3-2,TRBJ2-3,.,TGTGCCAGCTACGACAGGGGAGGGACAGATACGCAGTATTTT,CASYDRGGTDTQYF
16,.,TRBV5-4,TRBJ1-2,.,TGTGCCAGCAGCTTGGGGGGAGGGGCGGATAACTATGGCTACACCTTC,CASSLGGGADNYGYTF
14,.,TRBV18,TRBJ2-3,.,TGTGCCAGCTCACCACAGGGGTTTGCAGATACGCAGTATTTT,CASSPQGFADTQYF
16,TRBD1,TRBV5-1,TRBJ2-2,.,TGCGCCAGCAGCAAAGGACAGGGGGCGAAGACCGGGGAGCTGTTTTTT,CASSKGQGAKTGELFF
13,TRBD2,TRBV10-3,TRBJ2-3,.,TGTGCCATCGCTAGCGGACTCACAGATACGCAGTATTTT,CAIASGLTDTQYF
13,.,TRBV5-6,TRBJ1-2,.,TGTGCCAGCAGCTTGGTAGGGGACTATGGCTACACCTTC,CASSLVGDYGYTF
14,.,TRBV5-1,TRBJ1-1,once,TGCGCCAGCAGCTTGGCGCCAGAGAACACTGAAGCTTTCTTT,CASSLAPENTEAFF
14,TRBD2,TRBV28,TRBJ2-2,.,TGTGCCAGCTTAACTAGCGCCCACACCGGGGAGCTGTTTTTT,CASLTSAHTGELFF
16,TRBD2,TRBV9,TRBJ2-3,.,TGTGCCAGCAGCGTAAGCGGGGGCTCCGTGGCAGATACGCAGTATTTT,CASSVSGGSVADTQYF
15,TRBD1,TRBV11-1,TRBJ1-3,.,TGTGCCAGCAGCCTACGACAGGGGTCTGGAAACACCATATATTTT,CASSLRQGSGNTIYF